This is a list of T cell receptor beta chains from one sample in a study of T cell repertoires in cytomegalovirus infection. Each CDR3 protein is one row after TCRdb ran MiXCR on the reads. This table has 250,000 or so distinct CDR3 sequences, roughly 9.1% appearing once. Sequencing was done on a sample of PBMCs. The receptors stem from a human donor in good health (CMV status not recorded). Some clones in this sample may be carry-over from other donors' samples. The CDR3 runs from the conserved cysteine through the conserved F or W. The D gene is left open where the match is weak. The size entry is marked missing in some rows and otherwise reads once, few, many or a size class.

CDR3,DNA,J,size,D,V,length
CASSFQGAVGNTIYF,TGTGCCAGCAGTTTTCAGGGGGCTGTTGGAAACACCATATATTTT,TRBJ1-3,few,TRBD1,TRBV28,15
CSASDNLSGNTIYF,TGCAGTGCTAGCGACAACCTCTCTGGAAACACCATATATTTT,TRBJ1-3,many,.,TRBV20-1,14
CASSPRQGDSNQPQHF,TGTGCCAGTAGTCCCAGACAGGGAGATAGCAATCAGCCCCAGCATTTT,TRBJ1-5,many,TRBD1,TRBV19,16
CSARDRDRGANVLTF,TGCAGTGCTAGAGATCGGGACAGGGGGGCCAACGTCCTGACTTTC,TRBJ2-6,.,TRBD1,TRBV20-1,15
CASSFVADSYNEQFF,TGTGCCAGCAGTTTCGTAGCGGACTCCTACAATGAGCAGTTCTTC,TRBJ2-1,.,.,TRBV12-3/TRBV12-4,15
CASSLTGEQYF,TGTGCCAGCAGCCTAACGGGGGAGCAGTACTTC,TRBJ2-7,few,.,TRBV28,11
CASSPGTSAFSYEQYF,TGTGCCAGCAGTCCGGGGACTAGCGCATTCTCCTACGAGCAGTACTTC,TRBJ2-7,many,TRBD2,TRBV6-2/TRBV6-3,16
CASSQGRYQETQYF,TGTGCCAGCAGCCAGGGACGGTACCAAGAGACCCAGTACTTC,TRBJ2-5,many,.,TRBV7-9,14
CASIGSQWTQYF,TGTGCCAGCATCGGCTCCCAGTGGACCCAGTACTTC,TRBJ2-5,many,.,TRBV6-1,12
CASSPGGTGGVNIQYF,TGTGCCAGCAGCCCTGGCGGGACAGGGGGAGTGAACATTCAGTACTTC,TRBJ2-4,.,TRBD1,TRBV7-2,16
CASSSGGAGGETQYF,TGTGCCAGCAGCTCCGGCGGGGCAGGGGGAGAGACCCAGTACTTC,TRBJ2-5,many,.,TRBV7-2,15
CASSLAPTGSYEQYF,TGTGCCAGCAGCTTAGCTCCGACAGGTTCCTACGAGCAGTACTTC,TRBJ2-7,many,.,TRBV7-6,15
CASSRDWGGTEAFF,TGTGCCAGCAGCAGGGACTGGGGGGGTACTGAAGCTTTCTTT,TRBJ1-1,many,.,TRBV7-2,14
CASSRRTGDRFF,TGTGCCAGCAGTAGGAGAACAGGGGATCGGTTCTTC,TRBJ2-1,many,TRBD1,TRBV6-5,12
CASSYGDASSYEQYF,TGTGCCAGCAGTTACGGGGACGCAAGCTCCTACGAGCAGTACTTC,TRBJ2-7,few,.,TRBV6-2/TRBV6-3,15
CASSLDPGQGAYGYAF,TGTGCCAGCAGCTTGGATCCGGGACAGGGGGCTTATGGCTACGCCTTC,TRBJ1-2,.,TRBD1,TRBV7-2,16
CASSSTRTGVSGANVLTF,TGTGCCAGCAGCTCTACCCGGACAGGGGTTTCTGGGGCCAACGTCCTGACTTTC,TRBJ2-6,many,TRBD1,TRBV7-9,18
CASSLEATTTTDTQYF,TGTGCCAGCAGCTTGGAAGCCACCACTACCACAGATACGCAGTATTTT,TRBJ2-3,.,.,TRBV5-5,16
CASSWGDLGGYTF,TGTGCCAGCAGTTGGGGGGACCTGGGGGGCTACACCTTC,TRBJ1-2,.,.,TRBV25-1,13
CASRGTGPYQPQHF,TGTGCCAGCAGGGGCACAGGGCCCTATCAGCCCCAGCATTTT,TRBJ1-5,.,.,TRBV27,14
CASSSYGRTRASTDTQYF,TGTGCCAGCAGCTCGTATGGGAGGACACGTGCTAGCACAGATACGCAGTATTTT,TRBJ2-3,.,.,TRBV7-9,18
CASSLGRGVGQETQYF,TGTGCCAGCAGCTTAGGACGAGGGGTTGGCCAAGAGACCCAGTACTTC,TRBJ2-5,.,.,TRBV7-2,16
CASSPEEFQPQHF,TGTGCCAGCAGCCCCGAGGAGTTTCAGCCCCAGCATTTT,TRBJ1-5,many,.,TRBV7-2,13
CASTREGTGEQYF,TGTGCCAGCACCCGCGAGGGGACGGGGGAGCAGTACTTC,TRBJ2-7,.,.,TRBV6-6,13
CASSSSATGIGANVLTF,TGTGCCAGCAGCTCATCGGCCACAGGGATTGGGGCCAACGTCCTGACTTTC,TRBJ2-6,many,.,TRBV7-9,17
CASSSRGYRGNIQYF,TGTGCCAGCAGCTCCCGCGGTTACAGGGGGAACATTCAGTACTTC,TRBJ2-4,many,TRBD1,TRBV7-4,15
CASSLTVLSQETQYF,TGCGCCAGCAGCTTGACGGTTCTTAGCCAAGAGACCCAGTACTTC,TRBJ2-5,few,.,TRBV5-1,15
CASSQDPLNQPQHF,TGCGCCAGCAGCCAAGATCCCCTTAATCAGCCCCAGCATTTT,TRBJ1-5,few,.,TRBV4-3,14
CASSSWAGQTEAFF,TGTGCCAGCAGCTCCTGGGCAGGTCAGACTGAAGCTTTCTTT,TRBJ1-1,many,.,TRBV7-8,14
CASSLTAGVAETQYF,TGTGCCAGCAGCTTGACAGCGGGAGTGGCAGAGACCCAGTACTTC,TRBJ2-5,many,TRBD2,TRBV5-6,15
CASSPITGGTEAFF,TGTGCCAGCAGCCCTATAACAGGGGGCACTGAAGCTTTCTTT,TRBJ1-1,.,TRBD1,TRBV6-6,14
CASSLVPRGLSRGGEQYF,TGTGCCAGCAGCTTAGTCCCCAGGGGATTGTCTCGGGGAGGCGAGCAGTACTTC,TRBJ2-7,many,.,TRBV7-8,18
CASSFGLGYGYTF,TGTGCCAGCAGCTTTGGACTAGGTTATGGCTACACCTTC,TRBJ1-2,many,.,TRBV7-2,13
CASSSLAGRRNEQFF,TGTGCCAGCAGCTCACTAGCGGGGAGACGCAATGAGCAGTTCTTC,TRBJ2-1,many,TRBD2,TRBV7-2,15
CAAGHGSSNQPQHF,TGTGCCGCCGGGCATGGCAGTAGCAATCAGCCCCAGCATTTT,TRBJ1-5,many,.,TRBV11-2,14
CASSLPSGRGNEQYF,TGTGCCAGCAGCTTACCTAGCGGGAGGGGAAACGAGCAGTACTTC,TRBJ2-7,many,TRBD2,TRBV13,15
CASSLDSGIQETQYF,TGTGCCAGCAGCTTAGATTCGGGCATACAAGAGACCCAGTACTTC,TRBJ2-5,many,.,TRBV11-3,15
CASRGGGQASYEQYF,TGTGCCAGCAGAGGAGGGGGACAGGCTTCGTACGAGCAGTACTTC,TRBJ2-7,many,TRBD1,TRBV7-2,15
CASSLRPLTANTGELFF,TGTGCCAGCAGCTTAAGGCCCCTAACAGCGAACACCGGGGAGCTGTTTTTT,TRBJ2-2,few,.,TRBV7-2,17
CASSDTGELFF,TGCGCCAGCAGCGACACCGGGGAGCTGTTTTTT,TRBJ2-2,few,.,TRBV5-1,11
CASSYSQGPYEQYF,TGTGCCAGCAGCTACTCACAGGGCCCCTACGAGCAGTACTTC,TRBJ2-7,many,.,TRBV6-2/TRBV6-3,14
CASSSIVRDTFF,TGTGCCAGCAGTTCGATCGTCAGGGACACTTTCTTT,TRBJ1-1,.,.,TRBV28,12
CASNLRTGGNTEAFF,TGTGCCAGCAATCTGCGCACAGGGGGGAACACTGAAGCTTTCTTT,TRBJ1-1,many,TRBD1,TRBV12-3/TRBV12-4,15